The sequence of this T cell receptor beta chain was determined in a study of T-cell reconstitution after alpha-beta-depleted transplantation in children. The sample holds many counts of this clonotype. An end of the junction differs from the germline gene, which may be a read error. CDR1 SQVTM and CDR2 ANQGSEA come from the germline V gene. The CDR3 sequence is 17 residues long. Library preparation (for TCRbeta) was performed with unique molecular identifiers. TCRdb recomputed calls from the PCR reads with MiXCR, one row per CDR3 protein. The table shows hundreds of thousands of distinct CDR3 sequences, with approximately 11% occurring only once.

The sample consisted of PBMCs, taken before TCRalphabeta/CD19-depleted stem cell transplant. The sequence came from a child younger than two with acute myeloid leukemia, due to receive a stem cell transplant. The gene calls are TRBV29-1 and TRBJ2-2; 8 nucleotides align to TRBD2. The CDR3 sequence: CSVEAFPAGVTAGELFF. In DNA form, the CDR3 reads TGCAGCGTCGAAGCTTTTCCAGCGGGAGTTACGGCCGGGGAGCTGTTTTTT.